Listed here are 2 T cell receptor beta chains from one sample, sequenced in a study of cytomegalovirus exposure and HLA in healthy donors. PCR primers comprised 60 Vbeta and 13 Jbeta primers. TCRdb's table, derived via immunoSEQ multiplex PCR, lists solely in-frame clones and lacks some. In the table there are tens of thousands of clones, around 80% of which are singletons. The sequencing input was PBMCs. The receptor set was obtained from a man aged 35 to 55 in good health and CMV-seronegative.

Here the CDR3 DNA reads TGTGCCAGCAGAGTACAGGGGATAGGTGAAGCTTTCTTT. Translation: CASRVQGIGEAFF. The chain couples TRBV11-2 to TRBJ1-1, with TRBD1 identical over 7 bases. Germline values: CDR1 SGHAT, CDR2 FQNNGV. After removal of 6 bases from V and 7 bases from J, the junction contained 8 bases not matched to a gene. The CDR3 covers 13 residues.

The chain has TRBV7-9 and TRBJ2-2; possibly TRBD1 for D (6 bases). This CDR3 region has 13 residues. V was cut by 6 bases and J by 7 bases, with 12 bases left in between. Germline V gives CDR1 SEHNR, CDR2 FQNEAQ (reference sequence). The CDR3 bases are TGTGCCAGCAGTTTCCAGGGGAACGGGGAGCTGTTTTTT. This translates into CASSFQGNGELFF.